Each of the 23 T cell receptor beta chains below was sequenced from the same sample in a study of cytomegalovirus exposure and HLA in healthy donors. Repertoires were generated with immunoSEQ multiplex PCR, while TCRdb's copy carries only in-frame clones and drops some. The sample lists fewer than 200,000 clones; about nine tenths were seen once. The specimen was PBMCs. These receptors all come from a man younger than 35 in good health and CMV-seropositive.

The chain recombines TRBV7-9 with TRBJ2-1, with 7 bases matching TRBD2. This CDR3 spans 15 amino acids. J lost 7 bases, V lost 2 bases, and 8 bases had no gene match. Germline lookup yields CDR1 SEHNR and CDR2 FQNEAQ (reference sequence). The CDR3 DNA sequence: TGTGCCAGCAGCTTAATGGCGGGAGTTCAGAATGAGCAGTTCTTC. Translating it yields CASSLMAGVQNEQFF.

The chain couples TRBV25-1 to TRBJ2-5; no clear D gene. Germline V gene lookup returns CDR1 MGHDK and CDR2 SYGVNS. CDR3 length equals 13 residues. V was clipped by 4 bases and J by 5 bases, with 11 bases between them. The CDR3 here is CASSVSGGETQYF. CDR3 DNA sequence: TGTGCCAGCAGTGTTTCAGGTGGCGAGACCCAGTACTTC.

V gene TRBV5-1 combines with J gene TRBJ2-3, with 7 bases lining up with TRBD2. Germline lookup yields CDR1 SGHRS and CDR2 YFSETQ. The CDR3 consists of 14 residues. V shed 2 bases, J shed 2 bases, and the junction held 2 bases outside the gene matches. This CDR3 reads CASSLTSDTDTQYF. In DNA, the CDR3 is TGCGCCAGCAGCTTAACTAGCGACACAGATACGCAGTATTTT.

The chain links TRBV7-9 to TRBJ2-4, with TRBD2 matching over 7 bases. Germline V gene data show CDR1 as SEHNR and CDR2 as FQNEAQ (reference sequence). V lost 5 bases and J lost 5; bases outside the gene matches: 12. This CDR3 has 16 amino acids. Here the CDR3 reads CASSPVGGLAENIQYF. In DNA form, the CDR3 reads TGTGCCAGCAGCCCTGTGGGCGGCCTAGCGGAAAACATTCAGTACTTC.

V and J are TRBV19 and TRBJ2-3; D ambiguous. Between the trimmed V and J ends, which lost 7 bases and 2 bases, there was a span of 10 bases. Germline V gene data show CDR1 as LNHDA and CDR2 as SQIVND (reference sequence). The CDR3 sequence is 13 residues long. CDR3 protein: CASIGLATDTQYF. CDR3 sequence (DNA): TGTGCCAGTATCGGTCTTGCCACAGATACGCAGTATTTT.

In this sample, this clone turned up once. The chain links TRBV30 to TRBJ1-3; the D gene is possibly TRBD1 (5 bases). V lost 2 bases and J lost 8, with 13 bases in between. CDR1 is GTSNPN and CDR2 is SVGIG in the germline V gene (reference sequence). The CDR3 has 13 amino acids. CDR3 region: CAWSPAGGDTIYF. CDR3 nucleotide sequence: TGTGCCTGGAGTCCCGCCGGGGGAGACACCATATATTTT.

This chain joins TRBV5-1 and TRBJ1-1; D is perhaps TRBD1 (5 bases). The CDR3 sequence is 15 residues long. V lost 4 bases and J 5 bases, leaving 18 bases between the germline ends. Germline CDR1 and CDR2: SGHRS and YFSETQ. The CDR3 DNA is TGCGCCAGCAGCCCCAGCGTTGGGGCCCTTACTGAAGCTTTCTTT. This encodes CASSPSVGALTEAFF.

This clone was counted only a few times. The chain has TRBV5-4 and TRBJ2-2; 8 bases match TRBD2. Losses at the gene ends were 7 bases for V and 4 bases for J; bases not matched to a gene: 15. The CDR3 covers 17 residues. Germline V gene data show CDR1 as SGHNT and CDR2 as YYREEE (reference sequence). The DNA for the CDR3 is TGTGCCAGCTCCCCCGCGGGGGGAATGGGGATCACCGGGGAGCTGTTTTTT. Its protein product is CASSPAGGMGITGELFF. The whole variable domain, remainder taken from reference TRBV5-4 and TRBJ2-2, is ETGVTQSPTHLIKTRGQQVTLRCSSQSGHNTVSWYQQALGQGPQFIFQYYREEENGRGNFPPRFSGLQFPNYSSELNVNALELDDSALYLCASSPAGGMGITGELFFGEGSRLTVL.

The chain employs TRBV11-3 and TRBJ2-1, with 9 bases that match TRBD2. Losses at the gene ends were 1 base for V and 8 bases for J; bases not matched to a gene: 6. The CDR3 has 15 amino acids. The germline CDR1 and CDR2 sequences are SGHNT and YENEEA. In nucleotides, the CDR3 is TGTGCCAGCAGCTTAGGGGCTAGCGGGATAGATGAGCAGTTCTTC. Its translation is CASSLGASGIDEQFF.

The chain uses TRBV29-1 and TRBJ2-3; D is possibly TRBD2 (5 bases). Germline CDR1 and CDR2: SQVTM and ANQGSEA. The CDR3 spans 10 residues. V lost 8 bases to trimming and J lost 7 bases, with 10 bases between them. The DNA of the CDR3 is TGCAGCTACACGGGGAATACGCAGTATTTT. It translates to CSYTGNTQYF.

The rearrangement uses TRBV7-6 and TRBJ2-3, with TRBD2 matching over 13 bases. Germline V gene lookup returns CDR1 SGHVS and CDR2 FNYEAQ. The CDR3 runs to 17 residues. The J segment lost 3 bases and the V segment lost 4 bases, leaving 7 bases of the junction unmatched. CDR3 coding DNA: TGTGCCAGCAGCTCCGGGACTAGCGGGGTGGTAACAGATACGCAGTATTTT. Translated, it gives CASSSGTSGVVTDTQYF.

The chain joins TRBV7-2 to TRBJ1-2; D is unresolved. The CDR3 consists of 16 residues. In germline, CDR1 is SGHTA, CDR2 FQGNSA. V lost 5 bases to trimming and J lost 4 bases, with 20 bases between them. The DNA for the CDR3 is TGTGCCAGCAGCCGAGATACGGGTATCGGCCGCTATGGCTACACCTTC. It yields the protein CASSRDTGIGRYGYTF.

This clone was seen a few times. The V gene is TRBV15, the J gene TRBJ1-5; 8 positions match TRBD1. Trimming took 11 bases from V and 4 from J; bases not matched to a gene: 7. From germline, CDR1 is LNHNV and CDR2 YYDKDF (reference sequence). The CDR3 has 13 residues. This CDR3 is CAAAGGENQPQHF. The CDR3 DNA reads TGTGCCGCGGCAGGGGGCGAAAATCAGCCCCAGCATTTT.

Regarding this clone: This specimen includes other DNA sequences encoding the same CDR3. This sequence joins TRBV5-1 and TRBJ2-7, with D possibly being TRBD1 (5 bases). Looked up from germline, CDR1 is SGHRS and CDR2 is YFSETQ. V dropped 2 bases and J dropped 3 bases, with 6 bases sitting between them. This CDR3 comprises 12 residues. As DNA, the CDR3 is TGCGCCAGCAGCTTAAGGGGCTACGAGCAGTACTTC. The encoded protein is CASSLRGYEQYF.

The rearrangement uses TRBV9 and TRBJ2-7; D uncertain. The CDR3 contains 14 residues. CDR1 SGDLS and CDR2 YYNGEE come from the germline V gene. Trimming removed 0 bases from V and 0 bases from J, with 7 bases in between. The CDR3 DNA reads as TGTGCCAGCAGCGTAGATGTTAACTCCTACGAGCAGTACTTC. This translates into CASSVDVNSYEQYF.

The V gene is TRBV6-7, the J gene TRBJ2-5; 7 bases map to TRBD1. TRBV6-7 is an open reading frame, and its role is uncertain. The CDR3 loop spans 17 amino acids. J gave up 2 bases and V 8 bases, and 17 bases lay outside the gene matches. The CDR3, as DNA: TGTGCCAGCGGAGAATTATGGGACAGACGCCTTCAAGAGACCCAGTACTTC. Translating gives CASGELWDRRLQETQYF.

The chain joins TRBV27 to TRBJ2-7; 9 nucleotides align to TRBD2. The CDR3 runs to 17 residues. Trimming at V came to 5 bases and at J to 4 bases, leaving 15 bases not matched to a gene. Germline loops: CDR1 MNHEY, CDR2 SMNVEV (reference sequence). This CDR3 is CASSLGGAAGGPYEQYF. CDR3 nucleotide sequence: TGTGCCAGCAGTCTGGGGGGTGCCGCGGGAGGGCCGTACGAGCAGTACTTC.

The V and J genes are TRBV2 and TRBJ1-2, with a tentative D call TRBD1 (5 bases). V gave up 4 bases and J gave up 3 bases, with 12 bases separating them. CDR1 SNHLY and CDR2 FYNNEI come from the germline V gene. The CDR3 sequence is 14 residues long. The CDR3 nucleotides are TGTGCCAGCAGTGCAGAACAGGCCTACTATGGCTACACCTTC. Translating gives CASSAEQAYYGYTF.

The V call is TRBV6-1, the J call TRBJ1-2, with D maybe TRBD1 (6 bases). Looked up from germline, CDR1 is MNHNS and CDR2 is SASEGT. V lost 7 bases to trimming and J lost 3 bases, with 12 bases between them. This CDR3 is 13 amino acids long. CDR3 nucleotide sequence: TGTGCCAGCAATCACGGGACATACTATGGCTACACCTTC. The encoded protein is CASNHGTYYGYTF.

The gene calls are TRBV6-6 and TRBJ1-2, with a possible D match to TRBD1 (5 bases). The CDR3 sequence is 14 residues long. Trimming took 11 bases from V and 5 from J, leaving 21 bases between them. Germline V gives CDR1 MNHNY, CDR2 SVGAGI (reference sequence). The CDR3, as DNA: TGTGCCGGCGGGGGGGTGGGTGATGGATATGGCTACACCTTC. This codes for CAGGGVGDGYGYTF.

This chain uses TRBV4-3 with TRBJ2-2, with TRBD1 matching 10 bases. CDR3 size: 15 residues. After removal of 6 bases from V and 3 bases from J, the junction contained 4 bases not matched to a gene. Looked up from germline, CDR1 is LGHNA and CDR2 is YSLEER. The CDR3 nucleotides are TGCGCCAGCAGAATCGGGACAGGGGACACCGGGGAGCTGTTTTTT. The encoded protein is CASRIGTGDTGELFF.

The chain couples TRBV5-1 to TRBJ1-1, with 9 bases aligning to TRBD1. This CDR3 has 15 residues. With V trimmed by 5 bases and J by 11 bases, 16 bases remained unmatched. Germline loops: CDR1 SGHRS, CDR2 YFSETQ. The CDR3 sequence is CASRQGALRWGEAFF. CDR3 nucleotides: TGCGCCAGCAGACAGGGGGCGCTTCGTTGGGGTGAGGCTTTCTTT.

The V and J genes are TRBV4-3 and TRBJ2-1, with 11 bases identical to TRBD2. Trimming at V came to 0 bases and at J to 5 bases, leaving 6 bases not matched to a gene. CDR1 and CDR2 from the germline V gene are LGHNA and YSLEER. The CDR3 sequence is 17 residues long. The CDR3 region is CASSQDRGLAANNEQFF. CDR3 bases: TGCGCCAGCAGCCAAGATCGGGGACTAGCGGCGAACAATGAGCAGTTCTTC.